Presented here are 15 T cell receptor beta chains from one specimen sequenced in a study of T cell responses to AZD1222 COVID-19 vaccine. TCRdb's copy holds only in-frame clones and misses some; the assay was immunoSEQ multiplex PCR. Seen here are about 180,000 clones, around 90% observed once, and the top ten hold more than 1.5%. The material was peripheral blood, obtained 28 days after the second AZD1222 dose. The origin of the receptors is an adult who received the AZD1222 COVID-19 vaccine.

This clone was seen only once. The chain has TRBV7-6 and TRBJ2-5; weak D call: TRBD2 (6 bases). Looked up from germline, CDR1 is SGHVS and CDR2 is FNYEAQ. The V and J ends lost 5 bases and 4 bases respectively, with 20 bases between them. The CDR3 extends over 16 amino acids. The CDR3 loop is CASSHDTGGLGETQYF. The CDR3 DNA reads as TGTGCCAGCAGCCACGACACCGGGGGTTTAGGAGAGACCCAGTACTTC.

This clone was seen just once. The J gene is TRBJ2-5, the V gene TRBV7-9, with D possibly being TRBD1 or TRBD2 (5 bases each). The CDR3 is 13 amino acids. The V end was cut by 7 bases, the J end by 5 bases, with 14 bases between. CDR1 and CDR2 (germline): SEHNR, FQNEAQ (reference sequence). The CDR3 DNA reads as TGTGCCAGCAAATCCCGAGGGGCGGAGACCCAGTACTTC. It encodes CASKSRGAETQYF.

J is TRBJ1-1 and V is TRBV7-3; D is perhaps TRBD1 (5 bases). The germline CDR1 and CDR2 sequences are SGHTA and FQGTGA. V lost 5 bases and J 1 base, leaving 8 bases between the germline ends. The CDR3 sequence is 13 residues long. CDR3 DNA sequence: TGTGCCAGCAGCCGACAGTGGAACACTGAAGCTTTCTTT. It translates to CASSRQWNTEAFF.

The gene calls are TRBV29-1 and TRBJ2-7; 7 nucleotides line up with TRBD2. In germline, CDR1 is SQVTM, CDR2 ANQGSEA. This CDR3 has 11 residues. V was clipped by 6 bases and J by 4 bases; unmatched bases: 3. The CDR3 here is CSVYGGYEQYF. CDR3 bases: TGCAGCGTCTACGGGGGGTACGAGCAGTACTTC.

V is TRBV30 and J is TRBJ2-7; 7 bases fit TRBD1. This CDR3 has 16 amino acids. Unmatched junction bases numbered 13, after V lost 3 bases and J lost 2 bases. Germline V gene sequence: CDR1 GTSNPN, CDR2 SVGIG (reference sequence). The CDR3 sequence is CAWSNRGDRVPYEQYF. CDR3 DNA: TGTGCCTGGAGCAATAGGGGCGACAGGGTCCCCTACGAGCAGTACTTC.

The chain joins TRBV5-1 to TRBJ1-1; D is ambiguous. V lost 4 bases and J lost 6, with 19 bases in between. CDR3 size: 15 residues. Germline lookup yields CDR1 SGHRS and CDR2 YFSETQ. CDR3 amino acids: CASSPLSGLTPEAFF. CDR3 nucleotide sequence: TGCGCCAGCAGCCCCCTGTCAGGACTCACACCTGAAGCTTTCTTT.

The gene calls are TRBV11-2 and TRBJ2-7; 13 bases line up with TRBD2. The germline CDR1 and CDR2 sequences are SGHAT and FQNNGV. This CDR3 is 16 amino acids long. Trimming took 4 bases from V and 4 from J; bases not matched to a gene: 7. As DNA, the CDR3 is TGTGCCAGCAGCTCCGGACTAGCGGGGGCTCGATACGAGCAGTACTTC. Its translation is CASSSGLAGARYEQYF.

The V and J genes are TRBV6-6 and TRBJ1-4; no definite D call. The V gene's germline CDR1 is MNHNY and CDR2 SVGAGI (reference sequence). This CDR3 comprises 13 residues. V was shortened by 9 bases and J by 4 bases, with 12 bases between the two germline ends. CDR3 in DNA: TGTGCCAGTGGGTCGGGGTTTAATGAAAAACTGTTTTTT. It translates to CASGSGFNEKLFF.

The rearrangement uses TRBV6-6 and TRBJ2-7; unclear D gene. V was cut by 4 bases and J by 5 bases, with 18 bases left in between. This CDR3 has 15 residues. Germline V lookup: CDR1 MNHNY, CDR2 SVGAGI (reference sequence). The CDR3 bases are TGTGCCAGCAGTTCCGGGCAGCTGCTTGGGAACGAGCAGTACTTC. Amino acids: CASSSGQLLGNEQYF.

This sequence joins TRBV7-8 and TRBJ1-1; D ambiguous. This CDR3 has 14 amino acids. Germline V lookup: CDR1 SGHVS, CDR2 FQNEAQ. V lost 1 base to trimming and J lost 5 bases, with 11 bases between them. The CDR3 DNA reads as TGTGCCAGCAGCTTAGGTCGGAGACGAACTGAAGCTTTCTTT. Translation: CASSLGRRRTEAFF.

The chain combines TRBV7-9 with TRBJ2-3; 8 bases line up with TRBD2. The germline CDR1 and CDR2 sequences are SEHNR and FQNEAQ (reference sequence). The CDR3 runs to 13 residues. The junction had 6 bases not matched to a gene; V was cut back by 8 bases and J by 5 bases. The CDR3: CASDGRALDTQYF. DNA of the CDR3: TGTGCCAGCGACGGGAGGGCGTTAGATACGCAGTATTTT.

This chain connects TRBV10-3 to TRBJ2-1; D is possibly TRBD2 (6 bases). This CDR3 region has 13 residues. The V end lost 11 bases, the J end lost 7 bases, and 18 bases lay between the germline ends. CDR1 and CDR2 from the germline V gene are ENHRY and SYGVKD. The CDR3 loop reads CAAGGTVENEQFF. For the CDR3, the DNA is TGTGCCGCCGGCGGGACGGTCGAAAATGAGCAGTTCTTC.

The chain recombines TRBV2 with TRBJ1-5; D perhaps matches TRBD1 (6 bases). V dropped 5 bases and J dropped 6 bases, with 14 bases sitting between them. There are 14 residues in the CDR3. CDR1 is SNHLY and CDR2 is FYNNEI in the germline V gene. DNA of the CDR3: TGTGCCAGCAGTTACAGGGTTCTAGGTCAGCCCCAGCATTTT. This gives the protein CASSYRVLGQPQHF. The full variable domain, in which reference TRBV2 and TRBJ1-5 provide the parts outside the CDR3, is EPEVTQTPSHQVTQMGQEVILRCVPISNHLYFYWYRQILGQKVEFLVSFYNNEISEKSEIFDDQFSVERPDGSNFTLKIRSTKLEDSAMYFCASSYRVLGQPQHFGDGTRLSIL.

V is TRBV5-1 and J is TRBJ1-2, with TRBD1 matching 11 bases. CDR3 length: 18 residues. The germline V gene has CDR1 SGHRS and CDR2 YFSETQ. The junction had 15 bases not matched to a gene; V was cut back by 2 bases and J by 6 bases. The CDR3 sequence is CASSFRRTGGSRANGYTF. For the CDR3, the DNA is TGCGCCAGCAGCTTCAGGAGGACAGGGGGCTCCCGAGCCAATGGCTACACCTTC.

The CDR3 DNA reads as TGCAGCGTCCTTCGACCACTGAACACTGAAGCTTTCTTT. Protein product: CSVLRPLNTEAFF. This chain uses TRBV29-1 with TRBJ1-1; D is unclear. Trimming took 6 bases from V and 0 from J, leaving 11 bases between them. Per the germline V gene, CDR1 is SQVTM and CDR2 is ANQGSEA. CDR3 length: 13 residues.